Ten or more counts support the clone carrying this TCR beta chain. This sample was taken from a study of T-cell reconstitution after alpha-beta-depleted transplantation in children. Molecular barcoding with unique molecular identifiers was used for the TCRbeta library. TCRdb re-called the PCR reads with MiXCR, one entry per CDR3 protein. The profile shows roughly 100,000 distinct CDR3 sequences, approximately 8% of them singletons. This CDR3 is built from 13 residues. Germline V gene lookup returns CDR1 MRHNA and CDR2 SNTAGT. Trimming took off 5 bases at V and 6 bases at J, with 10 bases between the two ends.

The receptor's source is a boy younger than 10 with acute lymphoblastic leukemia, due to receive a stem cell transplant. The specimen was PBMCs, collected before TCRalphabeta/CD19-depleted stem cell transplant. The chain joins TRBV6-4 to TRBJ2-2; D is unclear. CDR3 region: CASSLLEAGELFF. The CDR3 region has the DNA TGTGCCAGCAGTCTCCTAGAGGCCGGGGAGCTGTTTTTT.